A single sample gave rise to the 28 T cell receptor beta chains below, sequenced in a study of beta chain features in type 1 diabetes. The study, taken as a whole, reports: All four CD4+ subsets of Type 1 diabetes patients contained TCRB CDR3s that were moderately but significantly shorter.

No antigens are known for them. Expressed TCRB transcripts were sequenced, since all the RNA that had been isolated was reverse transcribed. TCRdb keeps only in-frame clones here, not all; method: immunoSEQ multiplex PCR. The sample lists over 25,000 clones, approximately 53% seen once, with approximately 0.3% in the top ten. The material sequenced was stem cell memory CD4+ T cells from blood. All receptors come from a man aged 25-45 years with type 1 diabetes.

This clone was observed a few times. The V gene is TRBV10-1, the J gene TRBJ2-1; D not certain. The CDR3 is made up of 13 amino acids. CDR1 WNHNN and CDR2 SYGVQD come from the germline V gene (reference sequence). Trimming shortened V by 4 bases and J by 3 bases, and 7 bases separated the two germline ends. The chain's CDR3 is CASSVTIYNEQFF. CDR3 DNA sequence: TGCGCCAGCAGTGTCACAATCTACAATGAGCAGTTCTTC.

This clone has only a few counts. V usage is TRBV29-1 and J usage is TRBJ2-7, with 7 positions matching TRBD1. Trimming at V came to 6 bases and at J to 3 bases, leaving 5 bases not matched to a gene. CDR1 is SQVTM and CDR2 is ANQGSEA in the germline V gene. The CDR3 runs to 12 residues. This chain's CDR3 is CSVQRQGYEQYF. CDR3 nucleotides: TGCAGCGTACAGAGACAGGGCTACGAGCAGTACTTC.

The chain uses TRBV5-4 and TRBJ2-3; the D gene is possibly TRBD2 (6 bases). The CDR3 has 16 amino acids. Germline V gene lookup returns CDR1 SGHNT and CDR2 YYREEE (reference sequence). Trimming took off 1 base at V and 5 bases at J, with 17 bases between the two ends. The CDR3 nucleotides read TGTGCCAGCAGCTTGCCCCTCGGGGGAGATAAAGATACGCAGTATTTT. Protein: CASSLPLGGDKDTQYF.

The CDR3 nucleotides are TGTGCCAGCAGTTTAACGGGGGACCAGCCCCAGCATTTT. Its protein is CASSLTGDQPQHF. The chain employs TRBV27 and TRBJ1-5; D might be TRBD1 (5 bases). CDR1 MNHEY and CDR2 SMNVEV come from the germline V gene (reference sequence). V shed 2 bases and J shed 7 bases, with 9 bases lying between them. This CDR3 region has 13 residues.

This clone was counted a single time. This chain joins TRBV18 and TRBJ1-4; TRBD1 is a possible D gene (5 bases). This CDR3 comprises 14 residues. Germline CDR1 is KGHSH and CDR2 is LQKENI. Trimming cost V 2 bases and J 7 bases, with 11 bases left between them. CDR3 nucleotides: TGTGCCAGCTCACCAGCAGGGTTGGGTGAAAAACTGTTTTTT. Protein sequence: CASSPAGLGEKLFF.

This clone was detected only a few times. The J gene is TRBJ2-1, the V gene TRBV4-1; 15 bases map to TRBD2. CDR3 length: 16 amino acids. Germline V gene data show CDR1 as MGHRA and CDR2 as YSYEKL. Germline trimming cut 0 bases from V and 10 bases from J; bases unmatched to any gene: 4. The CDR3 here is CASSQDWGTSGGEQFF. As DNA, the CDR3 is TGCGCCAGCAGCCAAGATTGGGGGACTAGCGGGGGGGAGCAGTTCTTC.

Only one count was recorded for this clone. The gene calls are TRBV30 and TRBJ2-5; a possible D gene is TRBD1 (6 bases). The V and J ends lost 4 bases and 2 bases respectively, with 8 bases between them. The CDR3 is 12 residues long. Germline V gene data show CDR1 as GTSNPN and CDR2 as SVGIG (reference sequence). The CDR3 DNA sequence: TGTGCCTGGAATAGGGGGCAAGAGACCCAGTACTTC. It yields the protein CAWNRGQETQYF.

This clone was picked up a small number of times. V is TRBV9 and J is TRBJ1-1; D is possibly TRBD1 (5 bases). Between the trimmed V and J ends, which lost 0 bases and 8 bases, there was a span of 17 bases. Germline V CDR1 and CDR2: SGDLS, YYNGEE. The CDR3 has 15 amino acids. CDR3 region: CASSVEPGVGEEAFF. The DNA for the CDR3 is TGTGCCAGCAGCGTAGAACCGGGGGTTGGAGAGGAAGCTTTCTTT.

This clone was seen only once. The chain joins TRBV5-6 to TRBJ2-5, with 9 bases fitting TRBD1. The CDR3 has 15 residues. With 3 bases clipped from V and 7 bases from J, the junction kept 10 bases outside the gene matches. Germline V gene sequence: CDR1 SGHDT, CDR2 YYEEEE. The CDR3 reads CASSSGTGGWATQYF. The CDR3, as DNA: TGTGCCAGCAGCTCGGGAACAGGGGGCTGGGCGACCCAGTACTTC.

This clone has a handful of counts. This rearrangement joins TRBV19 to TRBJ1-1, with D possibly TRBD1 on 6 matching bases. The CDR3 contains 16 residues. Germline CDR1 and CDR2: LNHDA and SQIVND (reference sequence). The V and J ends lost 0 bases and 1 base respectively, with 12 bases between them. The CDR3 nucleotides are TGTGCCAGTAGTATAGATCCGGGACAACGGAACACTGAAGCTTTCTTT. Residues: CASSIDPGQRNTEAFF.

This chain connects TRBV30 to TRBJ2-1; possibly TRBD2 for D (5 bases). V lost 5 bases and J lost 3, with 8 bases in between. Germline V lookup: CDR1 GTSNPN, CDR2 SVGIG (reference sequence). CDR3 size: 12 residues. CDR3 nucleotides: TGTGCCTGGTCCCGGGACTACAATGAGCAGTTCTTC. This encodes CAWSRDYNEQFF.

CDR3 nucleotide sequence: TGTGCCAGCAGCCTCCGGGACAGTTACAATGAGCAGTTCTTC. Encoded protein: CASSLRDSYNEQFF. The chain has TRBV6-5 and TRBJ2-1, with 7 bases fitting TRBD1. The CDR3 totals 14 residues. The V gene end was trimmed by 6 bases and the J gene end by 4 bases; junction bases not matched to a gene: 6. Germline V gene sequence: CDR1 MNHEY, CDR2 SVGAGI.

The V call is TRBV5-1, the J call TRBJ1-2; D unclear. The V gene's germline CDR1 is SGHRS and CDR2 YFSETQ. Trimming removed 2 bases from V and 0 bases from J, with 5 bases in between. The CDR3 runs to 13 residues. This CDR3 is CASSFRSNYGYTF. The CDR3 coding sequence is TGCGCCAGCAGCTTCCGGTCTAACTATGGCTACACCTTC. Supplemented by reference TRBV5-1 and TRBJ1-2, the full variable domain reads KAGVTQTPRYLIKTRGQQVTLSCSPISGHRSVSWYQQTPGQGLQFLFEYFSETQRNKGNFPGRFSGRQFSNSRSEMNVSTLELGDSALYLCASSFRSNYGYTFGSGTRLTVV.

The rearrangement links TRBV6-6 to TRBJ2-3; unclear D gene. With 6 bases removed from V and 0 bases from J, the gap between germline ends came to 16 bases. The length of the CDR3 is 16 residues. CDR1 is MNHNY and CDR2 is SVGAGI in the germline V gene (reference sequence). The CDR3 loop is CASRPPQAQSTDTQYF. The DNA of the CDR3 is TGTGCCAGCAGGCCGCCTCAGGCCCAAAGCACAGATACGCAGTATTTT.

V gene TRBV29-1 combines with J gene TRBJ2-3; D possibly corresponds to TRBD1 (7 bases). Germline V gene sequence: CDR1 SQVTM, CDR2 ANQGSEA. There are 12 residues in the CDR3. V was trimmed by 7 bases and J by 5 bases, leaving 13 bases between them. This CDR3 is CSARRDRDTQYF. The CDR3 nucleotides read TGCAGCGCCCGGCGGGACAGAGATACGCAGTATTTT.

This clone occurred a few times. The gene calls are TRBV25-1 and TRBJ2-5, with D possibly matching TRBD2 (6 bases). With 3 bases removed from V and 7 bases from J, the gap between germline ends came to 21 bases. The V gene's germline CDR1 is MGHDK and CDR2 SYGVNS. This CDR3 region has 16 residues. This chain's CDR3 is CASSDASRDLYATQYF. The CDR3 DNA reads TGTGCCAGCAGTGACGCCAGCCGGGACTTGTATGCGACCCAGTACTTC.

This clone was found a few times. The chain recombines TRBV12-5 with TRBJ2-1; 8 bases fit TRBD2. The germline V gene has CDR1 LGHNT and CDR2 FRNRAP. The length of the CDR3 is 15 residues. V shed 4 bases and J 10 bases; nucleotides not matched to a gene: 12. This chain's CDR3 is CASGWLSGGLHEQFF. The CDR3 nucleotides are TGTGCTAGTGGTTGGCTCAGCGGGGGCCTACACGAGCAGTTCTTC.

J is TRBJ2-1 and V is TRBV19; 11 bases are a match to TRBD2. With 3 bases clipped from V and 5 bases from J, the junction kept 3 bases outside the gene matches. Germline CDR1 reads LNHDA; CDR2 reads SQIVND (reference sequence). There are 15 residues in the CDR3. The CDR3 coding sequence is TGTGCCAGTAGTATGGGGACTAGCGGTAACAATGAGCAGTTCTTC. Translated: CASSMGTSGNNEQFF.

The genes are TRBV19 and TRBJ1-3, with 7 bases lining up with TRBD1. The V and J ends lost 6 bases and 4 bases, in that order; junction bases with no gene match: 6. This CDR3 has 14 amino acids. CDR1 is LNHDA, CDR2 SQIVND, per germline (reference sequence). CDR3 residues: CASSPTGKGNTIYF. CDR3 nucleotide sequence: TGTGCCAGTAGCCCGACAGGGAAAGGAAACACCATATATTTT.

CDR3: CASSPLIDKNIQYF. CDR3 nucleotides: TGCGCCAGCAGCCCCCTAATCGACAAAAACATTCAGTACTTC. The rearrangement joins TRBV5-1 to TRBJ2-4; no reliable D call. This CDR3 is 14 amino acids long. With 4 bases removed from V and 3 bases from J, the gap between germline ends came to 11 bases. The germline CDR1 and CDR2 sequences are SGHRS and YFSETQ. The whole variable domain, filled in from reference TRBV5-1 and TRBJ2-4, reads KAGVTQTPRYLIKTRGQQVTLSCSPISGHRSVSWYQQTPGQGLQFLFEYFSETQRNKGNFPGRFSGRQFSNSRSEMNVSTLELGDSALYLCASSPLIDKNIQYFGAGTRLSVL.

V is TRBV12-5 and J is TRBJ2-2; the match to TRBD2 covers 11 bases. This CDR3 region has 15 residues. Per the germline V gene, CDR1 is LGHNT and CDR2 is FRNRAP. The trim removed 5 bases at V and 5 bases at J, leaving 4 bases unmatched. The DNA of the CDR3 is TGTGCTAGTGGTCAACTAGCGGGAGCTACCGGGGAGCTGTTTTTT. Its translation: CASGQLAGATGELFF.

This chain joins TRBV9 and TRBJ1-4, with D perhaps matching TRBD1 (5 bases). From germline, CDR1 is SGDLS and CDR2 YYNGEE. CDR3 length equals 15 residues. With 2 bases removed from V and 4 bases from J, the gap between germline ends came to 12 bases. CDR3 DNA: TGTGCCAGCAGCGTGTCGACGGGACTTAATGAAAAACTGTTTTTT. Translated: CASSVSTGLNEKLFF.

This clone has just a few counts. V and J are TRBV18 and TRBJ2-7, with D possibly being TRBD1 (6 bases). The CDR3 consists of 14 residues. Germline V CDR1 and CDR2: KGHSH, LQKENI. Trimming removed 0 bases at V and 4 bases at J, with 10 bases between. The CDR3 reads CASSPPGRGYEQYF. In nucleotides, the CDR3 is TGTGCCAGCTCACCACCGGGCAGGGGATACGAGCAGTACTTC.

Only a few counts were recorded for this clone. The CDR3 DNA sequence: TGCGCCAGCAGCGGACAGGGGTCCTACAATGAGCAGTTCTTC. Its protein product is CASSGQGSYNEQFF. The J gene is TRBJ2-1, the V gene TRBV5-1, with 9 bases that match TRBD1. The CDR3 runs 14 residues. The junction had 0 bases not matched to a gene; V was cut back by 4 bases and J by 1 base. Germline V lookup: CDR1 SGHRS, CDR2 YFSETQ.

The CDR3, as DNA: TGTGCTAGTGGTTTATACCGGGGGGAGGAAACCCAGTACTTC. Translating gives CASGLYRGEETQYF. The chain links TRBV12-5 to TRBJ2-5; 7 bases line up with TRBD2. The CDR3 consists of 14 residues. V shed 3 bases and J 8 bases; nucleotides not matched to a gene: 9. CDR1 is LGHNT, CDR2 FRNRAP, per germline.

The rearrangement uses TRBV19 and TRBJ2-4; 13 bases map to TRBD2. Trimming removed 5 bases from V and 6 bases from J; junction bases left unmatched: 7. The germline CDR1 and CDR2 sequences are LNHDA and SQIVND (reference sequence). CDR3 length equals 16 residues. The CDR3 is CASSSRLAGGLNIQYF. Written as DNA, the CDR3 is TGTGCCAGTAGTTCCCGACTAGCGGGAGGTTTAAACATTCAGTACTTC. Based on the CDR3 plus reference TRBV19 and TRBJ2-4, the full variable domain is DGGITQSPKYLFRKEGQNVTLSCEQNLNHDAMYWYRQDPGQGLRLIYYSQIVNDFQKGDIAEGYSVSREKKESFPLTVTSAQKNPTAFYLCASSSRLAGGLNIQYFGAGTRLSVL.

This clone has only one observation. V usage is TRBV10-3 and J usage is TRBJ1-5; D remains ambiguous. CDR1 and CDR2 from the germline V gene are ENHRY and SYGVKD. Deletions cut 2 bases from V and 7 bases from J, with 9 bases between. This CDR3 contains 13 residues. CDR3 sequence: CAISEIPGQPQHF. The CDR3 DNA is TGTGCCATCAGTGAGATCCCGGGGCAGCCCCAGCATTTT.

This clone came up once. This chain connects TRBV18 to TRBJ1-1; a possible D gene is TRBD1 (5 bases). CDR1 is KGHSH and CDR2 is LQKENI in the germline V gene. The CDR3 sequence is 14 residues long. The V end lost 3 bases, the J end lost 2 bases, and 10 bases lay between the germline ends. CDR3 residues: CASSPNRINTEAFF. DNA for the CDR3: TGTGCCAGCTCACCCAACAGGATTAACACTGAAGCTTTCTTT.